The clone carrying this T cell receptor beta chain was detected only a few times. The record originates from a study of blood T cells in healthy people across ages. Through a sample-barcoded 5' primer and a J-beta primer mix, a second PCR was run for roughly 6 to 11 cycles. One entry per CDR3 protein results from TCRdb running MiXCR on the 5' RACE reads. This table has about 970,000 distinct CDR3 sequences, approximately 50% appearing once. The J segment lost 6 bases and the V segment lost 5 bases, leaving 3 bases of the junction unmatched. This CDR3 has 14 amino acids. The clonotype originates from an older woman in good health. The specimen sequenced was blood. This rearrangement joins TRBV12-3 or TRBV12-4 to TRBJ2-1; TRBD1 matches at 11 bases. DNA for the CDR3: TGTGCCAGCAGTGCCGGGACAGGGGGCAATGAGCAGTTCTTC. This encodes CASSAGTGGNEQFF.